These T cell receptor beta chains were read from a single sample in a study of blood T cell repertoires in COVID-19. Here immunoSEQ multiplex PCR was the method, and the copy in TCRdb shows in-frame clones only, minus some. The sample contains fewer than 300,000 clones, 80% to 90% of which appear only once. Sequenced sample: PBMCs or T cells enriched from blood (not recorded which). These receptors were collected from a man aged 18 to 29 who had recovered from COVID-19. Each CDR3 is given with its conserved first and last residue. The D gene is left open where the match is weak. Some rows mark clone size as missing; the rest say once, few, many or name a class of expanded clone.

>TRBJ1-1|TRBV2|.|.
TGTGCCAGCAGTGAAAGGGAGGGGGAGGGAAGCACTGAAGCTTTCTTT
CASSEREGEGSTEAFF
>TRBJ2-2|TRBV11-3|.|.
TGTGCCAGCAGTCTTAATACCGGGGAGCTGTTTTTT
CASSLNTGELFF
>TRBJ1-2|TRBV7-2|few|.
TGTGCCAGCAGCTTAGCTGCCAGCGGGAGAGGTGGCTACACCTTC
CASSLAASGRGGYTF
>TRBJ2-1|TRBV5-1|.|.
TGCGCCAGCAGCTCGACGGGAGACCCCTACAATGAGCAGTTCTTC
CASSSTGDPYNEQFF
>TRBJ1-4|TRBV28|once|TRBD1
TGTGCCAGCAGCCGGACAGGGGTTGATGAAAAACTGTTTTTT
CASSRTGVDEKLFF
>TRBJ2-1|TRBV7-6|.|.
TGTGCCAGCAGCGCCCGTAGGGGCCGCACCTACAATGAGCAGTTCTTC
CASSARRGRTYNEQFF
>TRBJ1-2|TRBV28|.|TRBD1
TGTGCCAGCAGTTTATTTTTCGAGGGGGCGCGGCCATTCTTC
CASSLFFEGARPFF
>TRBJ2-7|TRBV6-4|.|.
TGTGCCAGGCAGGGCTCCTTTGGTTACTACGAGCAGTACTTC
CARQGSFGYYEQYF
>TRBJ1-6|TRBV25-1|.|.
TGTGCCAGCAGTGATGGGGCGGATTCACCCCTCCACTTT
CASSDGADSPLHF
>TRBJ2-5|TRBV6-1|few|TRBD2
TGTGCCAGCAGTGAATGGGGCGGGGGGTCCGGAGAGACCCAGTACTTC
CASSEWGGGSGETQYF
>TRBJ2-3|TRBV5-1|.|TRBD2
TGCGCCAGCAGCTTGGCTAGCGGGAGCGCAGATACGCAGTATTTT
CASSLASGSADTQYF
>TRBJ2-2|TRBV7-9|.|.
TGTGCCAGCAGCTTAGTAGCGGTTAACACCGGGGAGCTGTTTTTT
CASSLVAVNTGELFF
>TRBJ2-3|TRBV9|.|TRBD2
TGTGCCAGCAGCGCCCGACTAGCGGGGCTCACAGATACGCAGTATTTT
CASSARLAGLTDTQYF
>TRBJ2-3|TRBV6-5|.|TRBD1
TGTGCCAGTGGGACAGCTGCCCGTGGTACGCAGTATTTT
CASGTAARGTQYF
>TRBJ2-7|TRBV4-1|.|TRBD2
TGCGCCAGCAGCCGGGGCGGGGGAATATTCCACGAGCAGTACTTC
CASSRGGGIFHEQYF
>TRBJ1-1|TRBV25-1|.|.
TGTGCCAGCAGTGAGGTAGCCTTCACTGAAGCTTTCTTT
CASSEVAFTEAFF
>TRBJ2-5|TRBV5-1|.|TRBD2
TGCGCCAGCACCGTACTAGCGGGGGCAGGGGAGACCCAGTACTTC
CASTVLAGAGETQYF
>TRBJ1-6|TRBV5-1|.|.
TGCGCCAGCAGCTTGGAAGGGGCGGCGTATAATTCACCCCTCCACTTT
CASSLEGAAYNSPLHF
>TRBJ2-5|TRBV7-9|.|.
TGTGCCAGCAGCTTTGGCGCCCCCGGGGCCCAGTACTTC
CASSFGAPGAQYF
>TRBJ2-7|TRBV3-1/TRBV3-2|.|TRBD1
TGTGCCAGCAGCCCCACAACGGACAGGCGATACGAGCAGTACTTC
CASSPTTDRRYEQYF
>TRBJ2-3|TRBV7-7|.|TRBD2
TGTGCTAGCAGCTTAGGAAGCGGGGGGCCCGCTAGCACAGATACGCAGTATTTT
CASSLGSGGPASTDTQYF
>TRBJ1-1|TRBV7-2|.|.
TGTGCCAGCAGCTTAGGGGGCAGGGGAGCTGAAGCTTTCTTT
CASSLGGRGAEAFF
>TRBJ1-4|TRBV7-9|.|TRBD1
TGTGCCAGCAGCTCGCGACAGGGCGATAATGAAAAACTGTTTTTT
CASSSRQGDNEKLFF
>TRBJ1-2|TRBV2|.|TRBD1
TGTGCCAGCGGCTGGACAGGGAGAAATGGCTACACCTTC
CASGWTGRNGYTF
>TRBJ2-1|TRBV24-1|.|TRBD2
TGTGCCACCAGTGATTTGGGCGGGAGTGGCTCCTACAATGAGCAGTTCTTC
CATSDLGGSGSYNEQFF
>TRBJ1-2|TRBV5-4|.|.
TGTGCCAGCAGCTTGGACGCAGGAAGGCTAGGCTACACCTTC
CASSLDAGRLGYTF
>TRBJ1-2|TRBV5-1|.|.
TGCGCCAGCAGCTTGGGACCGGACAGCTTCTATGGCTACACCTTC
CASSLGPDSFYGYTF
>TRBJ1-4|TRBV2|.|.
TGTGCCAGCAGTCTAAACCAGGGGAGTGGGGAAAAACTGTTTTTT
CASSLNQGSGEKLFF
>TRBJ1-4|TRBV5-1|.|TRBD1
TGCGCCAGCAGCGCCGGGGACAGGGACAATGAAAAACTGTTTTTT
CASSAGDRDNEKLFF
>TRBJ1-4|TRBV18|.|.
TGTGCCAGCTCACCCCAGTTGCAGGGGAGAGAAAAACTGTTTTTT
CASSPQLQGREKLFF
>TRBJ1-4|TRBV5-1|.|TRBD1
TGCGCCAGCAGCTTGGGGGGGACAGGGCGTGAAAAACTGTTTTTT
CASSLGGTGREKLFF
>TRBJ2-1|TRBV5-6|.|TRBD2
TGTGCCAGCAGCTTACCGGGGGGACGGGTCTACAATGAGCAGTTCTTC
CASSLPGGRVYNEQFF